The subject of this entry is one T cell receptor (beta chain). Its matching antigen is unknown. The CDR3 consists of 15 residues. V lost 3 bases to trimming and J lost 8 bases, with 19 bases between them. CDR1 is MNHNS and CDR2 is SASEGT in the germline V gene. Running of the assay took place at deep level. The assay was immunoSEQ multiplex PCR, and TCRdb's table has in-frame clones only and misses some. The data show about 1.1 million clones, approximately 80% seen once. The data belong to a study of shared clonotypes between healthy human individuals. About the research overall: Participating donors consisted of a couple of women and a few men aged 18 to 49.

General study points: It was the non-shared clonotypes that had lower generation probabilities than clonotypes shared by all four donors.

The clonotype comes from a man aged 18 to 30 in good health. Some clones in this sample may be carry-over from other donors' samples. The J gene is TRBJ1-1, the V gene TRBV6-1; D might be TRBD1 (5 bases). Sequencing input: memory CD4+ T cells from PBMCs. Subset denoted: CD45RA-negative fraction. CDR3 region: CASSDRGWTEPEAFF. The CDR3 nucleotides are TGTGCCAGCAGTGACCGGGGCTGGACGGAACCGGAAGCTTTCTTT.